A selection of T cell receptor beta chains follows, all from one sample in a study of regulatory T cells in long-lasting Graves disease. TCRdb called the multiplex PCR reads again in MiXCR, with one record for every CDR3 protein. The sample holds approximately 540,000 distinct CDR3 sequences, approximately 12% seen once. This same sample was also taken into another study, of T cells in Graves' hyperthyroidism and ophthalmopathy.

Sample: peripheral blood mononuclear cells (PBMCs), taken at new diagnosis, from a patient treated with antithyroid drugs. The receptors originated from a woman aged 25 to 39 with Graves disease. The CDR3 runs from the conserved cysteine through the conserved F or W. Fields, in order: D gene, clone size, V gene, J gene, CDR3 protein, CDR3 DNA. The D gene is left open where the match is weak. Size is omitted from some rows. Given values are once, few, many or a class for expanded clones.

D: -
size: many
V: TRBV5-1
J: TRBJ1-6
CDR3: CASSLGGTANSPLHF
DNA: TGCGCCAGCAGCTTGGGAGGCACAGCTAATTCACCCCTCCACTTT

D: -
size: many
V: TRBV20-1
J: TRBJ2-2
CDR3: CSARIREAGELFF
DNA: TGCAGTGCTAGAATAAGGGAGGCCGGGGAGCTGTTTTTT

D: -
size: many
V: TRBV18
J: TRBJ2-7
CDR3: CASSPQGGISYEQYF
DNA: TGTGCCAGCTCACCACAGGGGGGCATATCCTACGAGCAGTACTTC

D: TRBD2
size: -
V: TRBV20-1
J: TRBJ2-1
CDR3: CSARGRTSGSLNEQFF
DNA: TGCAGTGCTAGAGGCCGGACTAGCGGTTCTCTAAATGAGCAGTTCTTC

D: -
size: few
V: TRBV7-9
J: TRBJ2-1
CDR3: CASSFAVGNEQFF
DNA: TGTGCCAGCAGCTTTGCTGTTGGGAATGAGCAGTTCTTC

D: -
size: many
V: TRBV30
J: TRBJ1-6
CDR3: CAWRKARRDPLHF
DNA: TGTGCCTGGAGGAAGGCCCGTAGGGATCCCCTCCACTTT

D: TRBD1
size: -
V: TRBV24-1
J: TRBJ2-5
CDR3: CATSDSTGYQETQYF
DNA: TGTGCCACCAGTGATTCGACAGGGTACCAAGAGACCCAGTACTTC

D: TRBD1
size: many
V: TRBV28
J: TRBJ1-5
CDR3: CASNGQGGNQPQHF
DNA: TGTGCCAGCAATGGACAGGGAGGCAATCAGCCCCAGCATTTT

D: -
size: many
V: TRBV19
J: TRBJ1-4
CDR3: CASGDMRKLFF
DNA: TGTGCCAGTGGGGACATGCGAAAACTGTTTTTT

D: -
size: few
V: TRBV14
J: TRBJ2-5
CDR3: CASSQEFGGEETQYF
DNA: TGTGCCAGCAGCCAAGAGTTTGGCGGAGAAGAGACCCAGTACTTC

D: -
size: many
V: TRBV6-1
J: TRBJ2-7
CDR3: CASSEYARGYEQYF
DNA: TGTGCCAGCAGTGAATACGCTCGGGGTTACGAGCAGTACTTC

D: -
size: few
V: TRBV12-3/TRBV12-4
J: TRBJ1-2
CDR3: CASSFIRVFNYGYTF
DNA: TGTGCCAGCAGTTTTATTCGTGTCTTTAACTATGGCTACACCTTC

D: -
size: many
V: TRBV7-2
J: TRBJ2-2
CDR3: CASSLKVTNHPNTGELFF
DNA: TGTGCCAGCAGCTTAAAGGTCACAAACCACCCAAACACCGGGGAGCTGTTTTTT

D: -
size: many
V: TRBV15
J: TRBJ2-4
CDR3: CATSRERAKNIQYF
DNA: TGTGCCACCAGCAGGGAAAGAGCCAAAAACATTCAGTACTTC

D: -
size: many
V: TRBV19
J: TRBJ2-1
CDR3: CASSIDVPHNEQFF
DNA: TGTGCCAGTAGTATCGATGTCCCTCACAATGAGCAGTTCTTC

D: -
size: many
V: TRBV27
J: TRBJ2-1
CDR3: CASSLLGGYQDEQFF
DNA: TGTGCCAGCAGTTTACTTGGAGGTTATCAGGACGAGCAGTTCTTC

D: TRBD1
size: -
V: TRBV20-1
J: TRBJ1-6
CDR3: CSARGEQGGGSRSYNSPLHF
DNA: TGCAGTGCTAGAGGCGAACAGGGGGGTGGCTCGAGAAGCTATAATTCACCCCTCCACTTT

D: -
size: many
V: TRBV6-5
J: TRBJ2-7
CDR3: CASSYSSGEVSPYEQYF
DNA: TGTGCCAGCAGTTACTCCTCTGGGGAAGTATCCCCTTACGAGCAGTACTTC

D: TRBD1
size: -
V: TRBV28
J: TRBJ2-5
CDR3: CASSSQTGSYETQYF
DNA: TGTGCCAGCAGCTCACAGACAGGGTCCTATGAGACCCAGTACTTC

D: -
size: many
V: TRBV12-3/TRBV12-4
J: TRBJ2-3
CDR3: CASSLDVTHTQYF
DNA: TGTGCCAGCAGTTTAGATGTGACGCATACGCAGTATTTT

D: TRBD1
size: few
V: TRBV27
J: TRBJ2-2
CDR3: CASSFKGARTRELFF
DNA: TGTGCCAGCAGTTTTAAGGGGGCGCGCACCAGGGAGCTGTTTTTT

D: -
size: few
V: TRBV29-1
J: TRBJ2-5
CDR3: CSVLRQGLRETQYF
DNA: TGCAGCGTTCTCCGACAGGGACTCCGGGAGACCCAGTACTTC

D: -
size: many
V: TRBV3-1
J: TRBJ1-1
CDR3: CASSRPGRNTEAFF
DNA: TGTGCCAGCAGCCGCCCGGGGCGGAACACTGAAGCTTTCTTT

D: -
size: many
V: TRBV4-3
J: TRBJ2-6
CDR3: CASSQSTGGGANVLTF
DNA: TGCGCCAGCAGCCAATCGACAGGCGGTGGGGCCAACGTCCTGACTTTC

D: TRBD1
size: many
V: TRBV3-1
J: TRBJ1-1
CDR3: CASSQGQGRGEAFF
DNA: TGTGCCAGCAGCCAAGGACAGGGTAGGGGCGAAGCTTTCTTT

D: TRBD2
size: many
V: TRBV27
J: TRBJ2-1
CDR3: CASSSNHGLANNEQFF
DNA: TGTGCCAGCAGTTCCAACCACGGACTAGCGAACAATGAGCAGTTCTTC